What follows is one T cell receptor beta chain and its context. Because the CDR3 is missing its conserved closing phenylalanine or tryptophan, this is likely a read error. The entry originates in a study of CD8 T cells in ankylosing spondylitis. Germline-derived CDR1 and CDR2 are MNHEY and SMNVEV (reference sequence). This CDR3 region has 18 residues. The V gene end was trimmed by 3 bases and the J gene end by 2 bases; junction bases not matched to a gene: 9. MiXCR was run by TCRdb on the 5' RACE reads, yielding one entry per CDR3 protein. The table lists 250,000 to 400,000 distinct CDR3 sequences, approximately 10% of them singletons.

The rearrangement links TRBV27 to TRBJ2-2; 10 positions match TRBD2. The sequence derives from a female donor with ankylosing spondylitis or in good health (not recorded which). Sequencing was performed on blood, either unsorted or a sorted T cell fraction (not recorded which). The CDR3 region has the DNA TGTGCCAGCAGTTTTTGGGCCATAGCGGGAGGAAACACCGGGGAGCTGTTTCTT. Its protein product is CASSFWAIAGGNTGELFL.